The source of this TCR beta chain is a study of response to subunit inactivated influenza vaccine. Study-level findings and limits: Authors suggested each seasonal flu vaccination may recruit only limited numbers of new T cells.

One entry per CDR3 protein, called by TCRdb with MiXCR from the RT-PCR reads. The sample lists about 540,000 distinct CDR3 sequences, approximately 24% seen once, with 2.5% to 3% in the top ten. Trimming stripped 4 bases from V and 5 bases from J, with 11 bases between. Germline-derived CDR1 and CDR2 are SEHNR and FQNEAQ (reference sequence). There are 13 residues in the CDR3. On this clonotype itself: What it binds is not known.

These data also featured in a second study, about T cells expressing NK-cell markers. Per that paper: Template switching by 5'RACE with UMIs generated the TCR beta cDNA. Just one sequenced donor of eight was HCMV-seronegative, while seven were seropositive. Clarity on HCMV specificity was lacking for the expanded NKG2C+ T cell clones.

The rearrangement links TRBV7-9 to TRBJ2-5; possibly TRBD1 or TRBD2 for D (5 bases each). Sequenced material: CD4+ T cells sorted from PBMCs, taken 11 to 12 days after vaccination. The receptor was isolated from a man aged 50-59 years who received an inactivated influenza vaccine. The CDR3 DNA is TGTGCCAGCAGCTCCACAGAGGGGGAGACCCAGTACTTC. Residues: CASSSTEGETQYF.